Listed below are T cell receptor beta chains from one sample, sequenced in a study of T cells in localized non-small cell lung cancer. This table comes from immunoSEQ multiplex PCR, and its TCRdb copy is limited to in-frame clones, with some not included. The table has 45,000 to 55,000 clones, 75% to 90% seen once. The sample in question was peripheral blood, obtained before any cancer treatment. The receptors here all came from a male donor at least 60 years old with stage III squamous cell lung carcinoma. Each CDR3 is given with its conserved first and last residue. A D gene is named only where the DNA matches it firmly. The size field is filled for only some rows; it gives once, few, many or a size class.

TRBD2 | TRBJ2-3 | once | TRBV7-3 | TGTGCCAGCAGCTTAACCCCCCGGGAGGGTCGCACAGATACGCAGTATTTT | CASSLTPREGRTDTQYF
NA | TRBJ1-1 | once | TRBV6-5 | TGTGCCAGCAGTTACGTTTCGGCAAAGGGTCGCGCTGAAGCTTTCTTT | CASSYVSAKGRAEAFF
NA | TRBJ1-1 | NA | TRBV12-5 | TGTGCTAGTGGTCACGGGGCTGAAGCTTTCTTT | CASGHGAEAFF
NA | TRBJ2-2 | NA | TRBV5-1 | TGCGCCAGCAGCCAACCGTCCGGGGTCGGCACCGGGGAGCTGTTTTTT | CASSQPSGVGTGELFF
NA | TRBJ2-7 | NA | TRBV7-2 | TGTGCCAGCAGCTTCGGGTCGGCCTACGAGCAGTACTTC | CASSFGSAYEQYF
TRBD1 | TRBJ2-3 | NA | TRBV9 | TGTGCCAGCAGCACCCGCCGGGACAGGAGCACAGATACGCAGTATTTT | CASSTRRDRSTDTQYF
TRBD2 | TRBJ2-7 | NA | TRBV10-3 | TGTGCCACCCACCCGGGACTAGCGGGCCCCTACGAGCAGTACTTC | CATHPGLAGPYEQYF
NA | TRBJ2-3 | NA | TRBV5-1 | TGCGCCAGCAGCTTGGGGGGGAGTATCGCGCAGTATTTT | CASSLGGSIAQYF
NA | TRBJ1-1 | NA | TRBV2 | TGTGCCAGCAGTTTGGGGGGGGACACTGAAGCTTTCTTT | CASSLGGDTEAFF
NA | TRBJ1-1 | NA | TRBV4-1 | TGCGCCAGCAGCCAAGAGGACAGTACTGAAGCTTTCTTT | CASSQEDSTEAFF
TRBD1 | TRBJ1-1 | few | TRBV5-1 | TGCGCCAGCAGCCCCGGGACAGGAGGCAACACTGAAGCTTTCTTT | CASSPGTGGNTEAFF
NA | TRBJ1-1 | NA | TRBV6-6 | TGTGCCAGCAGTTACCAGGGGTATGACACTGAAGCTTTCTTT | CASSYQGYDTEAFF
TRBD1 | TRBJ1-6 | NA | TRBV5-8 | TGTGCCAGCAGCTTGGGACAGGGCTATAATTCACCCCTCCACTTT | CASSLGQGYNSPLHF
NA | TRBJ2-1 | NA | TRBV7-9 | TGTGCCAGCAGCTTAGGGGCAGGGGGAGGGAATGAGCAGTTCTTC | CASSLGAGGGNEQFF
TRBD2 | TRBJ2-1 | NA | TRBV7-9 | TGTGCCAGCAGCGCGATAGCGGGGAAAGAGCAGTTCTTC | CASSAIAGKEQFF
TRBD1 | TRBJ1-1 | NA | TRBV7-9 | TGTGCCAGCAGCTTACCCAGGGGGCTTGGTGCTTTCTTT | CASSLPRGLGAFF
NA | TRBJ1-6 | NA | TRBV6-5 | TGTGCCAGCAGTTACTCGGCAGGGGACATTGGTTCACCCCTCCACTTT | CASSYSAGDIGSPLHF
TRBD2 | TRBJ2-5 | NA | TRBV4-2 | TGTGCCAGCAGCCAAGGAGGGGTAGCGGGGGGACAAGAGACCCAGTACTTC | CASSQGGVAGGQETQYF
NA | TRBJ1-5 | NA | TRBV6-5 | TGTGCCAGCAGTTACACGGGGGAAACAGGTCAGCCCCAGCATTTT | CASSYTGETGQPQHF
TRBD1 | TRBJ1-4 | once | TRBV19 | TGTGCCAGTAGAATAGACAGGGATGAAAAACTGTTTTTT | CASRIDRDEKLFF
NA | TRBJ2-3 | once | TRBV7-3 | TGTGCCAGCAGCGACGTTACTGGGCCAGATACGCAGTATTTT | CASSDVTGPDTQYF
NA | TRBJ1-2 | NA | TRBV15 | TGTGCCACCAGCAGAGCCAGGGGTGGTGGCTACACCTTC | CATSRARGGGYTF
NA | TRBJ1-4 | NA | TRBV7-9 | TGTGCCAGCAGCTCGCGCGGGCTAGGTGAAAAACTGTTTTTT | CASSSRGLGEKLFF